Listed below are T cell receptor beta chains from one sample, sequenced in a study of CD8 T cell repertoires and HIV-1 epitope variants. Sequenced by immunoSEQ multiplex PCR; TCRdb stores in-frame clones only, minus some. The sample comprises 80,000 to 95,000 clones, roughly 81% of which are singletons, and more than 25% rests with the top ten. Sequencing input: uncultured baseline CD8+ T cells from peripheral blood mononuclear cells (PBMCs). The receptors originated from a male donor with HIV. Each CDR3 is given without its conserved first and last residue. The size field is filled for only some rows; it gives once, few, many or a size class.

v_gene: TRBV14; j_gene: TRBJ2-1; abundance: .; CDR3aa: ASSSDYYNEQF
v_gene: TRBV5-6; j_gene: TRBJ1-3; abundance: .; CDR3aa: ASSLLEGAGNTIY
v_gene: TRBV9; j_gene: TRBJ2-3; abundance: .; CDR3aa: ASSAPQGSTQY
v_gene: TRBV5-6; j_gene: TRBJ2-2; abundance: .; CDR3aa: ASSADTGGPNKNTGELF
v_gene: TRBV2; j_gene: TRBJ2-1; abundance: .; CDR3aa: ASSESVWEGEQF
v_gene: TRBV27; j_gene: .; abundance: .; CDR3aa: ASSLGYEQY
v_gene: TRBV27; j_gene: TRBJ1-1; abundance: .; CDR3aa: ASSRSGEGGTEAF
v_gene: TRBV28; j_gene: TRBJ1-3; abundance: .; CDR3aa: ASSLGGQGSDSVY
v_gene: TRBV7-9; j_gene: TRBJ2-3; abundance: .; CDR3aa: AASRFGTDTQY
v_gene: TRBV5-6; j_gene: TRBJ1-1; abundance: once; CDR3aa: ASSLLRALNTEAF
v_gene: TRBV5-6; j_gene: TRBJ1-2; abundance: .; CDR3aa: ASSPGTGSYGYT
v_gene: TRBV6-5; j_gene: TRBJ2-7; abundance: .; CDR3aa: ASSYSDHKGRDEQY
v_gene: TRBV6-5; j_gene: TRBJ2-7; abundance: .; CDR3aa: ASRRQGAAYEQY
v_gene: TRBV9; j_gene: TRBJ2-5; abundance: .; CDR3aa: ASSDDRGQETQY
v_gene: TRBV28; j_gene: TRBJ1-2; abundance: .; CDR3aa: ASSAGQFYGYT
v_gene: TRBV6-5; j_gene: TRBJ2-1; abundance: .; CDR3aa: ATRDRTNEQF
v_gene: TRBV30; j_gene: TRBJ2-5; abundance: .; CDR3aa: AWSVGETQY
v_gene: TRBV30; j_gene: TRBJ2-5; abundance: .; CDR3aa: AWSAPRTEETQY
v_gene: TRBV30; j_gene: TRBJ2-3; abundance: .; CDR3aa: AGAAGVRDTQY
v_gene: TRBV6-5; j_gene: TRBJ2-1; abundance: .; CDR3aa: ASSYGSGGGNEQF
v_gene: TRBV6-4; j_gene: TRBJ2-2; abundance: many; CDR3aa: ASSAGDTGELF
v_gene: TRBV7-3; j_gene: TRBJ2-3; abundance: .; CDR3aa: ASSLSGGGSDTQY
v_gene: TRBV4-3; j_gene: TRBJ1-6; abundance: .; CDR3aa: ASSLGGSYNSPLH
v_gene: TRBV9; j_gene: TRBJ1-4; abundance: .; CDR3aa: ASSAGQMEEKLF
v_gene: TRBV5-1; j_gene: TRBJ2-7; abundance: .; CDR3aa: ASSADPSQLGEQY
v_gene: TRBV19; j_gene: TRBJ2-1; abundance: .; CDR3aa: ASSAGRGNNEQF
v_gene: TRBV7-2; j_gene: TRBJ1-5; abundance: .; CDR3aa: ASNLFGESNQPQH
v_gene: TRBV28; j_gene: TRBJ1-2; abundance: few; CDR3aa: ASLTDSGYT
v_gene: TRBV4-1; j_gene: TRBJ2-7; abundance: .; CDR3aa: ASSRDSPYEQY